The clone carrying this T cell receptor (beta chain) was detected only once. Its target is not known. TCRdb's copy holds only in-frame clones and misses some; the assay was immunoSEQ multiplex PCR. Of 45,000 to 60,000 clones in the sample, over 80% were seen once. The V end was cut by 1 base, the J end by 4 bases, with 13 bases between. Germline V gene data show CDR1 as MGHRA and CDR2 as YSYEKL. This CDR3 comprises 15 residues. The data stem from a study of early stage breast cancer tumors. Overall study context: Each sample averaged about 9.4-fold read coverage. Study-wide points: In about 90% of the 16 patients, blood comparison separated tumor from normal breast. Enriched TCRB sequences shared across patients were mostly commonly generated sequences. Compared with adjacent normal breast, tumors showed about 2.5-fold denser, more clonal T cells.

The chain combines TRBV4-1 with TRBJ1-2; weak D call: TRBD1 (5 bases). The receptor was isolated from a person aged 70 to 85 with breast cancer. Sequencing input: blood. CDR3: CASSQVGPGGYGYTF. CDR3 sequence (DNA): TGCGCCAGCAGCCAAGTCGGGCCCGGGGGCTATGGCTACACCTTC.